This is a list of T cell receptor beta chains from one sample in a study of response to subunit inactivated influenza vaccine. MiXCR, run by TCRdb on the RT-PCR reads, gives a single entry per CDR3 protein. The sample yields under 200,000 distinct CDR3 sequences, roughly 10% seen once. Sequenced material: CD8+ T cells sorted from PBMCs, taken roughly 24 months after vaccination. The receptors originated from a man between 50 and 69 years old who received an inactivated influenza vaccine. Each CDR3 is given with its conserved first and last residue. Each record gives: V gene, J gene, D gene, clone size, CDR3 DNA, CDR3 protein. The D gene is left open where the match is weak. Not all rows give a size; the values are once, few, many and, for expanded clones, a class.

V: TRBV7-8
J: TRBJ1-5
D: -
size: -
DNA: TGTGCCAGCAGCTTAGCGGCCCCCGGAAGGGGCAATCAGCCCCAGCATTTT
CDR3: CASSLAAPGRGNQPQHF

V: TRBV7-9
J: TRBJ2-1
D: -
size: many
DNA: TGTGCCAGCAGCTTACTTTGGTCCTACAATGAGCAGTTCTTC
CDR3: CASSLLWSYNEQFF

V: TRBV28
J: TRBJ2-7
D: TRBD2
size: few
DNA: TGTGCCAGCAGTGGTCTTAGCGGGAGGGACTCCTACGAGCAGTACTTC
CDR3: CASSGLSGRDSYEQYF

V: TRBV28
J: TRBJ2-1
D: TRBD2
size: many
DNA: TGTGCCAGCAGTTCCTTAGCGGGGCTATCCTACAATGAGCAGTTCTTC
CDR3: CASSSLAGLSYNEQFF

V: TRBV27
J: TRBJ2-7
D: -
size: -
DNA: TGTGCCAGCAGTTTATCGGGGGGGCGGACCTACGAGCAGTACTTC
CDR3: CASSLSGGRTYEQYF

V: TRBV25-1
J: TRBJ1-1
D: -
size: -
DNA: TGTGCCAGCAGTGATTGGGGCTCAGGTGAAGCTTTCTTT
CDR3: CASSDWGSGEAFF

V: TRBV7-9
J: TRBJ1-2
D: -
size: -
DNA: TGTGCCAGCAGCTTCGGATCCGAAGGTATCTATGGCTACACCTTC
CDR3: CASSFGSEGIYGYTF

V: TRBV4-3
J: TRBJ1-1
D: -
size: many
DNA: TGCGCCAGCAGCCAAGGAAGGAACACTGAAGCTTTCTTT
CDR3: CASSQGRNTEAFF

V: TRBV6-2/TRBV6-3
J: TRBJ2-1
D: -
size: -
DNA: TGTGCCAGCAGTCTCACTCGAGAAATCGCGGTCGCTTCCTACAATGAGCAGTTCTTC
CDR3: CASSLTREIAVASYNEQFF

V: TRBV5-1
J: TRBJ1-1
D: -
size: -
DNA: TGCGCCAGCAGCCCCCCCCAGAGGGGTCAAGCTTTCTTT
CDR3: CASSPPQRGQAFF

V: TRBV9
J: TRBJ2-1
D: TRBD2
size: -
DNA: TGTGCCAGCAGCGGGAGATTAGCGGGAGGGGACTACAATGAGCAGTTCTTC
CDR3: CASSGRLAGGDYNEQFF

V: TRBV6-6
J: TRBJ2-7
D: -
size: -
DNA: TGTGCCAGCAGTACTACTTACTACGAGCAGTACTTC
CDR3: CASSTTYYEQYF

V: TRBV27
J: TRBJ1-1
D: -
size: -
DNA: TGTGCCAGCAGTTTAGGCAGGAGCTTTGAAGCTTTCTTT
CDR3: CASSLGRSFEAFF

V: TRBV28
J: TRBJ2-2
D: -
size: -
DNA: TGTGCCAGCAGTGGTGCGCTAGGGGACACCGGGGAGCTGTTTTTT
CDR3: CASSGALGDTGELFF

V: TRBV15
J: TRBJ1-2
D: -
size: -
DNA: TGTGCCACCAGCAGAGCTAGGACGGAGGATCCCTATGGCTACACCTTC
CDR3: CATSRARTEDPYGYTF

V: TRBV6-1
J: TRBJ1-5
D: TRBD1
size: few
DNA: TGTGCCAGCAGTACGACAGGGTTGGATCAGCCCCAGCATTTT
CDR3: CASSTTGLDQPQHF

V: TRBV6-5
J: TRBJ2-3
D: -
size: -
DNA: TGTGCCAGCAGTTACTCGACGGTAGAGGGCACAGATACGCAGTATTTT
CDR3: CASSYSTVEGTDTQYF

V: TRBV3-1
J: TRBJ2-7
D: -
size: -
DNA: TGTGCCAGCAGCCAAGATAACGGACAGTCCTACGAGCAGTACTTC
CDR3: CASSQDNGQSYEQYF

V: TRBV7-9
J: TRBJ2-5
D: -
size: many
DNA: TGTGCCAGCAGTCACGGGGTGACCCAGTACTTC
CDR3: CASSHGVTQYF

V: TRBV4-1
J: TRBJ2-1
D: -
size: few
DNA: TGCGCCAGCAGCCCGGGACGTCTTTTGGAGCAGTTCTTC
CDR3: CASSPGRLLEQFF

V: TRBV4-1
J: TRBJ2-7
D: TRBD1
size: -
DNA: TGCGCCAGCAGCCAAGTACAGGGGTCCTACGAGCAGTACTTC
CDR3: CASSQVQGSYEQYF

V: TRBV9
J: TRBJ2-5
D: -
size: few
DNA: TGTGCCAGCAGCTCCCGGGCCCAAGAGACCCAGTACTTC
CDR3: CASSSRAQETQYF

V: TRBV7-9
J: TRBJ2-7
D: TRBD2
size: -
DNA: TGTGCCAGCAGCTCCACTAGCGGGAGTTTCCACGAGCAGTACTTC
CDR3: CASSSTSGSFHEQYF

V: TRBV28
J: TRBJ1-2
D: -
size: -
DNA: TGTGCCAGCAGCCTACTACTACAGGAGTCTAACTATGGCTACACCTTC
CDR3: CASSLLLQESNYGYTF

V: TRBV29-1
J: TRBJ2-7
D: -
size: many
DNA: TGCAGCGTTGAAGAGGTCTACGGTGGGACCTACGAGCAGTACTTC
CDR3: CSVEEVYGGTYEQYF

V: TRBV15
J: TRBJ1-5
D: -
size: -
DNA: TGTGCCACCAGCAGAGAGGGGAATAGCAATCAGCCCCAGCATTTT
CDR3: CATSREGNSNQPQHF

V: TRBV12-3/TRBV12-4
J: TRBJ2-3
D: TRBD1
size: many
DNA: TGTGCCAGCAGTTTAAAGGACAGGGGGAGTGCAGATACGCAGTATTTT
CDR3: CASSLKDRGSADTQYF

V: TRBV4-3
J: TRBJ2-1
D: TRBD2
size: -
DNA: TGCGCCAGCAGCATTAGCGGCTGGACTAGCGGGGGGGTAGGTGAGAAGTTCTTC
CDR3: CASSISGWTSGGVGEKFF

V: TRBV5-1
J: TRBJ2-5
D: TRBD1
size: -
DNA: TGCGCCAGCACCAAAGAGGAACAGGGGAGAGGCCAAGAGACCCAGTACTTC
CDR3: CASTKEEQGRGQETQYF

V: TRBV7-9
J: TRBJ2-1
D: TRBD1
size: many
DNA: TGTGCCAGCAGCTTAAGGACAGGGGGTTACAATGAGCAGTTCTTC
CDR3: CASSLRTGGYNEQFF

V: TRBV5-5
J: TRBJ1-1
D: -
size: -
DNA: TGTGCCAGCAGCTTGGAAGGGGAAACTGAAGCTTTCTTT
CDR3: CASSLEGETEAFF

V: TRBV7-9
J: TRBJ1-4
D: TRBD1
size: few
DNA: TGTGCCAGCAGCGCGTCGATGGGACAGCTTAATGAAAAACTGTTTTTT
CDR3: CASSASMGQLNEKLFF

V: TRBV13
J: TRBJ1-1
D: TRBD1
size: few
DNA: TGTGCCAGCAGCTTAGGGGGACAGGGTGAGAACACTGAAGCTTTCTTT
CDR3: CASSLGGQGENTEAFF

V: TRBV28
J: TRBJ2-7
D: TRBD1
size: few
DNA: TGTGCCAGCAGTTTACGACAGGGGTTCTCCTACGAGCAGTACTTC
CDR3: CASSLRQGFSYEQYF

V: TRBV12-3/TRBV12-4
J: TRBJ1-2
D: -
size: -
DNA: TGTGCCAGCAGCCGCAATTGGGGGAACTATGGCTACACCTTC
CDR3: CASSRNWGNYGYTF

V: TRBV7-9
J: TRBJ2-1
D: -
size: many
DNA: TGTGCCAGCAGCTTAGCTGGCAAGTACAATGAGCAGTTCTTC
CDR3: CASSLAGKYNEQFF

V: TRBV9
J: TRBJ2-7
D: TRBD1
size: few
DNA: TGTGCCAGCAGCACTCGGACAGGGGCGCCCACTTACGAGCAGTACTTC
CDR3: CASSTRTGAPTYEQYF

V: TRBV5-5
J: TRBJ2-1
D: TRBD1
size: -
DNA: TGTGCCAGCAGCTGGTCGGGACAGGGCTACAATGAGCAGTTCTTC
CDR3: CASSWSGQGYNEQFF

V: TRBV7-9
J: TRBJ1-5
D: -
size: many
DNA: TGTGCCAGCAGCCAGGGAGGACAGCCCCAGCATTTT
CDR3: CASSQGGQPQHF

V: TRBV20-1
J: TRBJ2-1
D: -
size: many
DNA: TGCAGTGCTAGCACCTTCTTGGGTCAGGAGGTTTGGAATGAGCAGTTCTTC
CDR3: CSASTFLGQEVWNEQFF

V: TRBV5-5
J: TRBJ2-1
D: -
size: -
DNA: TGTGCCAGCGGCCCTGGGTTCCTCTGCAATGAGCAGTTCTTC
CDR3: CASGPGFLCNEQFF

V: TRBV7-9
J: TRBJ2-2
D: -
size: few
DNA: TGTGCCAGCGGCCACAACACCGGGGAGCTGTTTTTT
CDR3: CASGHNTGELFF

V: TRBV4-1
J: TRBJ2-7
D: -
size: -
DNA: TGCGCCAGCAGCCAAGTTCAGTCCCCCTACGAGCAGTACTTC
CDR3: CASSQVQSPYEQYF

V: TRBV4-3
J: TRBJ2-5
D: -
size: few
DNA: TGCGCCAGCAGCCAAGTTGGGGGGAGCCAAGAGACCCAGTACTTC
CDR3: CASSQVGGSQETQYF

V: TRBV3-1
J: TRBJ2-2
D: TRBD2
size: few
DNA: TGTGCCAGCAGCAAAACTAGCGGGGGGATTCAGAACACCGGGGAGCTGTTTTTT
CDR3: CASSKTSGGIQNTGELFF

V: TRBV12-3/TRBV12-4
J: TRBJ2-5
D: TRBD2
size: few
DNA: TGTGCTAGCAGTTGGGGCGGGGGGCCTGAGACCCAGTACTTC
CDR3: CASSWGGGPETQYF

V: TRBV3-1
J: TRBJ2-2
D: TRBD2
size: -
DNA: TGTGCCAGCAGCCCTATACTAGCGGAGCCTATTAGGGAGCTGTTTTTT
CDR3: CASSPILAEPIRELFF

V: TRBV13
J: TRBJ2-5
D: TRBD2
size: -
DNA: TGTGCCAGCAGCTCCGGGACTAGCGACCCTGGGACCCAGTACTTC
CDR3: CASSSGTSDPGTQYF

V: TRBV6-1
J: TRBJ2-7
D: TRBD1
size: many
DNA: TGTGCCAGCAACGACTTGGGACAGGGATACGAGCAGTACTTC
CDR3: CASNDLGQGYEQYF

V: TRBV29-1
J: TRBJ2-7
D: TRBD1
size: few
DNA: TGCAGCGTTGAAGCAGTGGGACAGGGAGGCGAGCAGTACTTC
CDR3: CSVEAVGQGGEQYF